This TCR beta chain was captured in a study of cytomegalovirus exposure and HLA in healthy donors. Study-level information: Of some 410 genotyped donors, roughly 81% grouped in the Caucasian-associated ancestry cluster.

The CDR3 loop spans 15 amino acids. The V and J ends lost 6 bases and 5 bases, in that order; junction bases with no gene match: 6. CDR1 is SNHLY and CDR2 is FYNNEI in the germline V gene. This clone was counted once. Its antigen is not known. Study conclusions and caveats: The study put around 180 TCR beta chains on its list as cytomegalovirus-associated.

The PCR employed 60 Vbeta primers together with 13 Jbeta primers. Measured with immunoSEQ multiplex PCR; TCRdb has only the in-frame clones, and not every one. This repertoire shows around 100,000 clones, less than 90% found once; its top ten account for 2% to 3%. The TCR originated in a man aged 35 to 55 in good health and CMV-seronegative. Material: PBMCs. The chain couples TRBV2 to TRBJ2-2; 10 bases map to TRBD1. The CDR3 protein is CASRTGQGGTGELFF. For the CDR3, the DNA is TGTGCCAGCAGGACCGGACAGGGGGGGACCGGGGAGCTGTTTTTT.